This record covers a single T cell receptor beta chain. Its antigen remains unidentified. This entry is derived from a study of Ad26.COV2.S vaccination and SARS-CoV-2 variants. In the study overall: Ad26.COV2.S given intramuscularly, once or twice 56 days apart.

Treatment meaning: roughly 20 received Ad26.COV2.S at low or high dose, single or two shots; roughly 5 received placebo; per-sample allocation not given. Day 63 after the first vaccine or placebo injection was the time point for sampling. Boston hosted the donor, who was an adult aged 18-55 years. Some clones are missing from TCRdb's copy, which holds only in-frame ones; the method was immunoSEQ multiplex PCR. The sample lists 350,000 to 500,000 clones; roughly 90% were seen once. General study results and limits: Following vaccination, spike-specific CD8+ and CD4+ T cell responses reportedly exhibited substantial breadth. Relative to placebo recipients, vaccine recipients exhibited elevated spike-specific TCR breadth.

Germline CDR1 is ENHRY and CDR2 is SYGVKD. The V gene lost 5 bases and the J gene lost 2 bases, with 15 bases spanning the gap. The CDR3 has 16 amino acids. The clonotype was recovered from a person aged 18 to 65 who received the Ad26.COV2.S COVID-19 vaccine or a placebo. This chain connects TRBV10-3 to TRBJ2-2; D gene unclear. Sequencing used peripheral blood, obtained in a trial of Ad26.COV2.S vaccine versus placebo. CDR3 DNA sequence: TGTGCCATCAGTAGGGCCGAGACACTTAACACCGGGGAGCTGTTTTTT. This encodes CAISRAETLNTGELFF.